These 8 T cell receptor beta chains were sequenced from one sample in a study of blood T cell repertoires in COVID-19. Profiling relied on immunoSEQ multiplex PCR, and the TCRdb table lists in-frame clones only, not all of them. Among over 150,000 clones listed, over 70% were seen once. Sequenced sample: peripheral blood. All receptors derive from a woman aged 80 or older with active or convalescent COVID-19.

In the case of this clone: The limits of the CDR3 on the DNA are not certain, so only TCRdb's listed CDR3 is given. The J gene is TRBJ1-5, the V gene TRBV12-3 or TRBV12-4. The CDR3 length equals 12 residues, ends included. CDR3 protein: CASSFLEKAQHF.

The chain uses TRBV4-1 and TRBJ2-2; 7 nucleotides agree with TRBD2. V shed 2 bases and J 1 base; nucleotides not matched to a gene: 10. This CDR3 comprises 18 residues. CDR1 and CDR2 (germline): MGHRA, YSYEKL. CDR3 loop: CASSQLSAGPRNTGELFF. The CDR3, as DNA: TGCGCCAGCAGCCAACTATCAGCGGGACCTCGGAACACCGGGGAGCTGTTTTTT.

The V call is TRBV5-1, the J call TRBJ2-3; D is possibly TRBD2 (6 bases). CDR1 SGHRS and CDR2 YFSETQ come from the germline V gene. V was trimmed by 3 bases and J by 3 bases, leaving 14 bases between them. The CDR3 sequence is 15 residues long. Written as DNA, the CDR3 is TGCGCCAGCAGCTCCGTAACGGGGGATACAGATACGCAGTATTTT. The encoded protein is CASSSVTGDTDTQYF. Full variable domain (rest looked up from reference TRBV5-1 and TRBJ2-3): KAGVTQTPRYLIKTRGQQVTLSCSPISGHRSVSWYQQTPGQGLQFLFEYFSETQRNKGNFPGRFSGRQFSNSRSEMNVSTLELGDSALYLCASSSVTGDTDTQYFGPGTRLTVL.

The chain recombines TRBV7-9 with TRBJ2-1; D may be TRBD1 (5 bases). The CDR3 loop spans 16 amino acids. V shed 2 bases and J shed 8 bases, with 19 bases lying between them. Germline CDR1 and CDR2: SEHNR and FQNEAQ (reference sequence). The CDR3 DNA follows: TGTGCCAGCAGCTTAATGGACACCCTGCGAGGCGATGAGCAGTTCTTC. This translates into CASSLMDTLRGDEQFF.

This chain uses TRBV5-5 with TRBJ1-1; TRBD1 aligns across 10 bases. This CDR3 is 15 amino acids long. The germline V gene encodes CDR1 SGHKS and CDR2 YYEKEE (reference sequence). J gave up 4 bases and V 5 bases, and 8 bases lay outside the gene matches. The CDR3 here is CASSRQGAQGTEAFF. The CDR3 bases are TGTGCCAGCAGTCGACAGGGGGCGCAGGGCACTGAAGCTTTCTTT.

CDR3 bases: TGTGCCAGTAGTATAGGACGGGGGGGTAACTATGGCTACACCTTC. Translated, it gives CASSIGRGGNYGYTF. The chain employs TRBV19 and TRBJ1-2; perhaps TRBD1 as D (5 bases). Per the germline V gene, CDR1 is LNHDA and CDR2 is SQIVND (reference sequence). The CDR3 sequence is 15 residues long. V lost 1 base to trimming and J lost 1 base, with 10 bases between them. Supplemented by reference TRBV19 and TRBJ1-2, the full variable domain reads DGGITQSPKYLFRKEGQNVTLSCEQNLNHDAMYWYRQDPGQGLRLIYYSQIVNDFQKGDIAEGYSVSREKKESFPLTVTSAQKNPTAFYLCASSIGRGGNYGYTFGSGTRLTVV.

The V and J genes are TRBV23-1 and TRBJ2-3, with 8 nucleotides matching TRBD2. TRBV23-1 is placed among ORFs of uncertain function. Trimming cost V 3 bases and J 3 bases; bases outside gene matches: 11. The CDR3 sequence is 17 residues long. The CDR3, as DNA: TGCGCCAGCAGTCAGGTTCGCAGCGGGGGCTGTACAGATACGCAGTATTTT. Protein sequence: CASSQVRSGGCTDTQYF.

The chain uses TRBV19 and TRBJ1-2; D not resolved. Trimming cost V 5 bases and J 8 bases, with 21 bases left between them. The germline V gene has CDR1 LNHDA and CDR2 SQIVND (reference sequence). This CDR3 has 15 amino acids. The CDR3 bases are TGTGCCAGTAGTGACCCTGGACTTCTCCTATGGGGCTACACCTTC. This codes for CASSDPGLLLWGYTF.